The entry below gives a single T cell receptor (beta chain) sequence along with its context. The data originate from a study of cytomegalovirus exposure and HLA in healthy donors. In germline, CDR1 is SGHRS, CDR2 YFSETQ. V was clipped by 2 bases and J by 5 bases, with 13 bases between them. The CDR3 has 15 amino acids. Use of 60 Vbeta and 13 Jbeta primers characterized the PCR. The assay was immunoSEQ multiplex PCR, and TCRdb's table has in-frame clones only and misses some. The top ten clones hold around 2.5% of a sample with 150,000 to 200,000 clones, around 79% of them seen once. The source is a middle-aged woman in good health and CMV-seropositive. The chain couples TRBV5-1 to TRBJ2-2; D is perhaps TRBD2 (5 bases). The sequencing sample was made of PBMCs. CDR3 nucleotide sequence: TGCGCCAGCAGCTTTGAAGGGAGTGGTACCGGGGAGCTGTTTTTT. Translation: CASSFEGSGTGELFF.